The 13 T cell receptor beta chains below all came from one sample that was sequenced in a study of T cell clonotyping in hematopoietic cell transplantation. Described time point: recipient sample about 28 days before transplant, after cytoreduction. Clones were sequenced by immunoSEQ multiplex PCR, and TCRdb holds only the in-frame ones, with some missing. The sample has roughly 50,000 clones, over 75% seen once. The material was peripheral blood mononuclear cells, obtained before stem cell transplant. The receptor set was obtained from a man between 60 and 75 years old with biphenotypic leukemia. Some clones in this sample may be carry-over from other donors' samples.

The chain couples TRBV7-6 to TRBJ2-5; possibly TRBD2 for D (7 bases). CDR3 length equals 14 residues. V lost 5 bases to trimming and J lost 4 bases, with 14 bases between them. Germline values: CDR1 SGHVS, CDR2 FNYEAQ. The CDR3 coding sequence is TGTGCCAGCAGCCCTGGACTAGGGGGAGAGACCCAGTACTTC. It translates to CASSPGLGGETQYF.

The chain uses TRBV7-2 and TRBJ2-3; D ambiguous. This CDR3 has 12 residues. V was clipped by 5 bases and J by 6 bases, with 9 bases between them. Germline V gene sequence: CDR1 SGHTA, CDR2 FQGNSA. The CDR3 bases are TGTGCCAGCAGCACTCCACGGGATACGCAGTATTTT. Its translation is CASSTPRDTQYF.

This clone appeared once. V and J are TRBV9 and TRBJ2-5; 13 bases fit TRBD2. The V gene end was trimmed by 2 bases and the J gene end by 4 bases; junction bases not matched to a gene: 5. CDR3 size: 16 residues. Germline V lookup: CDR1 SGDLS, CDR2 YYNGEE. The CDR3 DNA follows: TGTGCCAGCAGCGTTGAACTAGCGGGAGGGAGAGAGACCCAGTACTTC. It yields the protein CASSVELAGGRETQYF.

The chain combines TRBV2 with TRBJ1-2; no clear D gene. The CDR3 sequence is 13 residues long. Trimming cost V 3 bases and J 5 bases, with 10 bases left between them. Germline CDR1 SNHLY, CDR2 FYNNEI. The CDR3 DNA reads TGTGCCAGCAGTGATGGGCCGAGATATGGCTACACCTTC. It specifies CASSDGPRYGYTF.

The chain carries TRBV6-6 and TRBJ2-1; maybe TRBD2 (5 bases). Germline lookup yields CDR1 MNHNY and CDR2 SVGAGI (reference sequence). This CDR3 is built from 16 residues. Trimming pared 0 bases from V and 4 bases from J, leaving 13 bases between. This CDR3 reads CASSYSATDFYNEQFF. CDR3 DNA: TGTGCCAGCAGTTACTCGGCTACGGACTTTTACAATGAGCAGTTCTTC.

The V and J genes are TRBV11-2 and TRBJ2-2, with D maybe TRBD1 (6 bases). V was clipped by 4 bases and J by 8 bases, with 8 bases between them. This CDR3 region has 12 residues. Germline lookup yields CDR1 SGHAT and CDR2 FQNNGV. The CDR3 loop reads CASSSQGGELFF. CDR3 sequence (DNA): TGTGCCAGCAGCTCACAGGGAGGGGAGCTGTTTTTT.

The rearrangement joins TRBV16 to TRBJ1-1; D not resolved. V was trimmed by 3 bases and J by 8 bases, leaving 16 bases between them. The CDR3 length is 14 residues. Per the germline V gene, CDR1 is KGHSY and CDR2 is FQNENV. The CDR3 DNA reads as TGTGCCAGCAGCCAGGGCAGGCAGCTCGGGGAAGCTTTCTTT. Its protein is CASSQGRQLGEAFF.

The chain is built from TRBV28 and TRBJ1-3; D call uncertain. The V and J ends lost 4 bases and 0 bases respectively, with 13 bases between them. The germline V gene has CDR1 MDHEN and CDR2 SYDVKM. The CDR3 has 16 amino acids. The CDR3, as DNA: TGTGCCAGCAGTTCGGACGGAATAAGCTCTGGAAACACCATATATTTT. The encoded protein is CASSSDGISSGNTIYF. Full variable domain (missing parts from reference TRBV28 and TRBJ1-3): DVKVTQSSRYLVKRTGEKVFLECVQDMDHENMFWYRQDPGLGLRLIYFSYDVKMKEKGDIPEGYSVSREKKERFSLILESASTNQTSMYLCASSSDGISSGNTIYFGEGSWLTVV.

The rearrangement uses TRBV28 and TRBJ1-2; D possibly corresponds to TRBD1 (5 bases). The CDR3 has 13 amino acids. Germline V CDR1 and CDR2: MDHEN, SYDVKM. With 2 bases removed from V and 8 bases from J, the gap between germline ends came to 12 bases. CDR3 loop: CASSLGQGGGYTF. CDR3 in DNA: TGTGCCAGCAGTTTAGGGCAGGGCGGCGGCTACACCTTC.

V is TRBV4-1 and J is TRBJ2-7; D may be TRBD1 (6 bases). In germline, CDR1 is MGHRA, CDR2 YSYEKL. V was clipped by 3 bases and J by 1 base, with 13 bases between them. The CDR3 extends over 15 amino acids. The CDR3, as DNA: TGCGCCAGCAGCCATATACACGACAGGTCCTACGAGCAGTACTTC. Its translation is CASSHIHDRSYEQYF.

This clone has just a few counts. V is TRBV6-1 and J is TRBJ1-2; D is uncertain. This CDR3 is built from 16 residues. Germline assignment: CDR1 MNHNS and CDR2 SASEGT. V was clipped by 2 bases and J by 3 bases, with 16 bases between them. In nucleotides, the CDR3 is TGTGCCAGCAGTGAACCAGGATCCCCGCGGGACTATGGCTACACCTTC. Its translation: CASSEPGSPRDYGYTF.

This clone was picked up a small number of times. The chain has TRBV5-4 and TRBJ1-2, with 10 positions matching TRBD1. The CDR3 totals 15 residues. Trimming took 5 bases from V and 2 from J; bases not matched to a gene: 6. Germline-derived CDR1 and CDR2 are SGHNT and YYREEE (reference sequence). The CDR3 protein is CASRTGQGVNYGYTF. The CDR3 DNA sequence: TGTGCCAGCAGAACCGGACAGGGGGTGAACTATGGCTACACCTTC.

This chain joins TRBV21-1 and TRBJ1-5; TRBD1 was called by the table and not checked on the DNA. TRBV21-1 is recorded as a pseudogene. The CDR3 runs to 15 residues. This chain's CDR3 is CASILRGRGLQPQHF. The CDR3 DNA reads TGTGCCAGCATCCTCAGGGGGCGTGGACTTCAGCCCCAGCATTTT.